This passage covers 27 T cell receptor beta chains from one sample sequenced in a study of vaccination effects on CD4 cells after COVID-19. The antigens of these receptors remain unknown. Upon completion of 10 days in culture, CD4+ T cells were isolated. Data came from immunoSEQ multiplex PCR; TCRdb stores just in-frame clones and leaves some out. This sample has tens of thousands of clones, with roughly four fifths found just once. The sample here was CD4+ T cells from PBMCs cultured without peptide, taken before COVID-19 vaccination. These receptors were collected from a human donor who had a prior SARS-CoV-2 infection.

The rearrangement uses TRBV28 and TRBJ1-2; no clear D. CDR3 length: 14 residues. Trimming stripped 1 base from V and 7 bases from J, with 13 bases between. Germline V CDR1 and CDR2: MDHEN, SYDVKM. The CDR3 loop is CASSLFSGLGGYTF. The CDR3 DNA reads as TGTGCCAGCAGTTTATTTTCCGGATTGGGTGGCTACACCTTC.

The J gene is TRBJ2-3, the V gene TRBV18, with 7 bases that match TRBD2. Trimming removed 3 bases from V and 2 bases from J; junction bases left unmatched: 5. In germline, CDR1 is KGHSH, CDR2 LQKENI. The CDR3 is 15 residues long. CDR3 in amino acids: CASSPIAGPTDTQYF. The CDR3 region has the DNA TGTGCCAGCTCACCCATAGCGGGTCCCACAGATACGCAGTATTTT.

The V call is TRBV7-2, the J call TRBJ1-2; 9 bases line up with TRBD1. V lost 5 bases, J lost 5 bases, and 3 bases stayed unmatched. The V gene's germline CDR1 is SGHTA and CDR2 FQGNSA. The CDR3 runs 13 residues. This chain's CDR3 is CASSPGQGYGYTF. The DNA of the CDR3 is TGTGCCAGCAGCCCTGGACAGGGGTATGGCTACACCTTC.

The V call is TRBV2, the J call TRBJ1-6; TRBD1 agrees at 8 bases. CDR1 is SNHLY, CDR2 FYNNEI, per germline. The length of the CDR3 is 17 residues. J lost 6 bases, V lost 3 bases, and 10 bases had no gene match. CDR3 nucleotides: TGTGCCAGCAGTGAGGGGGCCAGGGGGCTTCGTAATTCACCCCTCCACTTT. The encoded protein is CASSEGARGLRNSPLHF.

This clone showed up just a few times. The V call is TRBV11-3, the J call TRBJ1-2; D unresolved. Trimming shortened V by 6 bases and J by 4 bases, and 18 bases separated the two germline ends. CDR3 length: 15 residues. CDR1 and CDR2 from the germline V gene are SGHNT and YENEEA. The CDR3 reads CASRESGSQLYGYTF. CDR3 nucleotides: TGTGCCAGCAGGGAATCCGGCAGCCAACTCTATGGCTACACCTTC.

The chain uses TRBV18 and TRBJ2-1; 7 bases agree with TRBD1. The germline CDR1 and CDR2 sequences are KGHSH and LQKENI. With V trimmed by 4 bases and J by 9 bases, 12 bases remained unmatched. The CDR3 totals 15 residues. CDR3 sequence reads: CASSRYRDSVAEQFF. CDR3 nucleotides: TGTGCCAGCTCACGTTACAGGGACAGTGTGGCTGAGCAGTTCTTC.

V gene TRBV7-2 combines with J gene TRBJ1-4, with 8 bases lining up with TRBD1. Germline values: CDR1 SGHTA, CDR2 FQGNSA. V was pared by 5 bases and J by 11 bases, with 7 bases of the junction left unmatched. The CDR3 covers 13 residues. The CDR3: CASSIDRGGKLFF. The CDR3 DNA follows: TGTGCCAGCAGCATCGACAGGGGCGGGAAACTGTTTTTT.

The rearrangement links TRBV23-1 to TRBJ2-1; TRBD2 matches at 10 bases. TRBV23-1 is labeled an ORF, and its function is uncertain. Trimming took 3 bases from V and 0 from J; bases not matched to a gene: 14. CDR3 length: 20 residues. The CDR3 protein is CASSHPQGTSGAISYNEQFF. In nucleotides, the CDR3 is TGCGCCAGCAGTCATCCACAGGGCACTAGCGGGGCCATCTCCTACAATGAGCAGTTCTTC.

The chain employs TRBV30 and TRBJ2-3; D call uncertain. The CDR3 is made up of 11 amino acids. Germline V gene data show CDR1 as GTSNPN and CDR2 as SVGIG (reference sequence). The V end lost 2 bases, the J end lost 4 bases, and 4 bases lay between the germline ends. The CDR3 region is CAWSYADTQYF. CDR3 sequence (DNA): TGTGCCTGGAGTTATGCAGATACGCAGTATTTT.

This clone was detected only a few times. This chain links TRBV10-3 with TRBJ1-1; D possibly corresponds to TRBD1 (6 bases). CDR1 and CDR2 from the germline V gene are ENHRY and SYGVKD. The CDR3 is 14 residues long. Trimming took off 1 base at V and 4 bases at J, with 10 bases between the two ends. The CDR3 bases are TGTGCCATCAGTGAGTTTCAGGGGCCCACTGAAGCTTTCTTT. This sequence encodes CAISEFQGPTEAFF.

The sample holds one count of this clone. This chain connects TRBV27 to TRBJ2-7; D possibly uses TRBD1 or TRBD2 (6 bases each). Germline V gene sequence: CDR1 MNHEY, CDR2 SMNVEV (reference sequence). Trimming pared 6 bases from V and 4 bases from J, leaving 19 bases between. This CDR3 is 15 amino acids long. This CDR3 reads CASSPGARSLYEQYF. CDR3 DNA: TGTGCCAGCAGCCCGGGGGCCCGGTCCCTATACGAGCAGTACTTC.

V gene TRBV19 combines with J gene TRBJ2-1; 7 nucleotides match TRBD2. CDR3 length equals 15 residues. Germline loops: CDR1 LNHDA, CDR2 SQIVND (reference sequence). V was clipped by 5 bases and J by 1 base; unmatched bases: 5. The CDR3 region is CASSDVGGSYNEQFF. As DNA, the CDR3 is TGTGCCAGTAGTGACGTGGGAGGGTCCTACAATGAGCAGTTCTTC.

The chain couples TRBV6-5 to TRBJ2-1; TRBD1 matches 9 bases. This CDR3 region has 14 residues. V lost 7 bases and J lost 10; bases outside the gene matches: 11. From germline, CDR1 is MNHEY and CDR2 SVGAGI. The CDR3 sequence: CASTPDRGGGEQFF. The CDR3 bases are TGTGCCAGCACTCCGGACAGGGGTGGAGGAGAGCAGTTCTTC.

The chain recombines TRBV7-2 with TRBJ2-5; TRBD2 aligns across 10 bases. The CDR3 spans 14 residues. The germline V gene has CDR1 SGHTA and CDR2 FQGNSA. J gave up 4 bases and V 5 bases, and 4 bases lay outside the gene matches. The CDR3 DNA is TGTGCCAGCAGCCTCAGGACTAGCGGAGAGACCCAGTACTTC. The encoded protein is CASSLRTSGETQYF.

This clone was seen repeatedly, ten times or more. The chain uses TRBV5-4 and TRBJ2-3; TRBD2 agrees at 13 bases. The junction had 3 bases not matched to a gene; V was cut back by 4 bases and J by 1 base. The CDR3 runs 16 residues. Germline-derived CDR1 and CDR2 are SGHNT and YYREEE (reference sequence). CDR3 amino acids: CASSTGLAGGTDTQYF. The CDR3 bases are TGTGCCAGCAGCACCGGACTAGCGGGGGGCACAGATACGCAGTATTTT.

V and J are TRBV19 and TRBJ1-4, with a weak D call TRBD1 (5 bases). V was trimmed by 3 bases and J by 0 bases, leaving 8 bases between them. Germline lookup yields CDR1 LNHDA and CDR2 SQIVND (reference sequence). CDR3 length: 15 residues. The CDR3 DNA reads as TGTGCCAGTAGTATGGACATCTCAACTAATGAAAAACTGTTTTTT. Encoded protein: CASSMDISTNEKLFF. Using reference TRBV19 and TRBJ1-4 for the parts outside the CDR3, the full variable domain is DGGITQSPKYLFRKEGQNVTLSCEQNLNHDAMYWYRQDPGQGLRLIYYSQIVNDFQKGDIAEGYSVSREKKESFPLTVTSAQKNPTAFYLCASSMDISTNEKLFFGSGTQLSVL.

For this clone: Compared with germline, one end of the junction differs, possibly owing to a read error. V is TRBV2 and J is TRBJ2-4; 8 nucleotides align to TRBD1. This CDR3 region has 16 residues. CDR1 is SNHLY, CDR2 FYNNEI, per germline. CDR3 protein: CASSQARRDRGDIQYF. The DNA of the CDR3 is TGTGCCAGCAGTCAAGCTCGACGAGACAGGGGTGACATTCAGTACTTC.

This clone was seen a single time. The V gene is TRBV6-1, the J gene TRBJ1-2; 11 bases fit TRBD1. Germline CDR1 is MNHNS and CDR2 is SASEGT. The CDR3 has 15 residues. Trimming cost V 3 bases and J 4 bases; bases outside gene matches: 4. The CDR3 here is CASSDRTGGPYGYTF. The CDR3 DNA follows: TGTGCCAGCAGTGATAGGACAGGGGGCCCCTATGGCTACACCTTC.

The rearrangement links TRBV13 to TRBJ2-3, with D possibly matching TRBD1 (6 bases). The CDR3 is made up of 14 amino acids. Germline assignment: CDR1 PRHDT and CDR2 FYEKMQ (reference sequence). Trimming removed 3 bases from V and 2 bases from J, with 9 bases in between. The CDR3, as DNA: TGTGCCAGCAGCTTTGGGGGCTACACAGATACGCAGTATTTT. Its translation is CASSFGGYTDTQYF.

The chain joins TRBV7-2 to TRBJ1-1; D ambiguous. The CDR3 consists of 13 residues. Trimming took off 3 bases at V and 1 base at J, with 6 bases between the two ends. Looked up from germline, CDR1 is SGHTA and CDR2 is FQGNSA. The CDR3 spells CASSLAKNTEAFF. The DNA for the CDR3 is TGTGCCAGCAGCTTGGCAAAGAACACTGAAGCTTTCTTT.

The gene calls are TRBV10-3 and TRBJ2-2; 7 positions match TRBD1. The CDR3 extends over 17 amino acids. After removal of 0 bases from V and 1 base from J, the junction contained 5 bases not matched to a gene. Per the germline V gene, CDR1 is ENHRY and CDR2 is SYGVKD. CDR3 sequence reads: CAISESRQGLNTGELFF. CDR3 bases: TGTGCCATCAGTGAGTCGAGACAGGGATTGAACACCGGGGAGCTGTTTTTT.

The chain carries TRBV6-1 and TRBJ1-6; D possibly corresponds to TRBD1 (6 bases). In germline, CDR1 is MNHNS, CDR2 SASEGT. This CDR3 contains 15 residues. V dropped 1 base and J dropped 18 bases, with 22 bases sitting between them. CDR3 nucleotide sequence: TGTGCCAGCAGTGAAGGGGGGCCCCCTAACGGGGCGGACCACTTT. Protein product: CASSEGGPPNGADHF.

This chain uses TRBV4-1 with TRBJ2-7, with D hard to call. CDR3 size: 16 residues. Trimming took off 0 bases at V and 0 bases at J, with 12 bases between the two ends. The germline V gene encodes CDR1 MGHRA and CDR2 YSYEKL. The CDR3 bases are TGCGCCAGCAGCCAAGATCGACTCTCGATCTCCTACGAGCAGTACTTC. Protein product: CASSQDRLSISYEQYF.

Only one count was recorded for this clone. The chain carries TRBV2 and TRBJ2-3, with a tentative D call TRBD1 (5 bases). Trimming took 4 bases from V and 0 from J, leaving 8 bases between them. The CDR3 contains 14 residues. The germline V gene encodes CDR1 SNHLY and CDR2 FYNNEI. Here the CDR3 DNA reads TGTGCCAGCAGTGGAAGGACAAGCACAGATACGCAGTATTTT. It encodes CASSGRTSTDTQYF. Full variable domain (missing parts from reference TRBV2 and TRBJ2-3): EPEVTQTPSHQVTQMGQEVILRCVPISNHLYFYWYRQILGQKVEFLVSFYNNEISEKSEIFDDQFSVERPDGSNFTLKIRSTKLEDSAMYFCASSGRTSTDTQYFGPGTRLTVL.

The V gene is TRBV4-3, the J gene TRBJ1-1; TRBD1 aligns across 7 bases. After removal of 0 bases from V and 0 bases from J, the junction contained 4 bases not matched to a gene. CDR1 is LGHNA, CDR2 YSLEER, per germline. The CDR3 runs 16 residues. CDR3: CASSQEDRVLNTEAFF. The CDR3 region has the DNA TGCGCCAGCAGCCAAGAAGACAGGGTATTGAACACTGAAGCTTTCTTT.

The chain uses TRBV3-1 (or the pseudogene TRBV3-2) and TRBJ2-1, with 7 bases lining up with TRBD2. Trimming cost V 5 bases and J 1 base; bases outside gene matches: 8. CDR3 length: 16 amino acids. The germline gives CDR1 LGHDT, CDR2 YNNKEL (reference sequence). The CDR3 here is CASSFPGGGSYNEQFF. In nucleotides, the CDR3 is TGTGCCAGCAGCTTCCCTGGCGGGGGTTCCTACAATGAGCAGTTCTTC.

This sequence joins TRBV5-4 and TRBJ1-6, with a tentative D call TRBD1 (5 bases). The CDR3 runs to 16 residues. V was cut by 4 bases and J by 5 bases, with 16 bases left in between. Germline CDR1 SGHNT, CDR2 YYREEE (reference sequence). The DNA of the CDR3 is TGTGCCAGCAGCATGGACCCCCGGGGCGATAATTCACCCCTCCACTTT. Protein: CASSMDPRGDNSPLHF.